The clone carrying this T cell receptor (beta chain) has a handful of counts. Its specificity is not known. The CDR3 extends over 15 amino acids. Germline V CDR1 and CDR2: LNHNV, YYDKDF (reference sequence). V gave up 1 base and J gave up 0 bases; unmatched junction bases: 2. This entry is derived from a study of T-cell reconstitution after alpha-beta-depleted transplantation in children. Findings and limits, study-wide: The study reportedly traced alpha-beta T cells about two months after transplant to several hundred expanded graft clones. From surviving recipient T cells and thymic progenitors came the high day-60 TCRbeta diversity observed in some patients.

TCRbeta library preparation incorporated unique molecular identifiers. TCRdb re-called the PCR reads through MiXCR, storing one row per CDR3 protein. The sample has hundreds of thousands of distinct CDR3 sequences, under 20% seen once. The TCR comes from a male patient under 10 years old who had a stem cell transplant for acute lymphoblastic leukemia, so the T cells may come from the graft donor. The chain couples TRBV15 to TRBJ2-7, with 8 bases identical to TRBD1. This specimen consisted of PBMCs, mostly from graft donor cells, obtained 360 days after TCRalphabeta/CD19-depleted stem cell transplant. CDR3 in DNA: TGTGCCACCAGCAGAGGAACAGGGGGCTCCTACGAGCAGTACTTC. This translates into CATSRGTGGSYEQYF.